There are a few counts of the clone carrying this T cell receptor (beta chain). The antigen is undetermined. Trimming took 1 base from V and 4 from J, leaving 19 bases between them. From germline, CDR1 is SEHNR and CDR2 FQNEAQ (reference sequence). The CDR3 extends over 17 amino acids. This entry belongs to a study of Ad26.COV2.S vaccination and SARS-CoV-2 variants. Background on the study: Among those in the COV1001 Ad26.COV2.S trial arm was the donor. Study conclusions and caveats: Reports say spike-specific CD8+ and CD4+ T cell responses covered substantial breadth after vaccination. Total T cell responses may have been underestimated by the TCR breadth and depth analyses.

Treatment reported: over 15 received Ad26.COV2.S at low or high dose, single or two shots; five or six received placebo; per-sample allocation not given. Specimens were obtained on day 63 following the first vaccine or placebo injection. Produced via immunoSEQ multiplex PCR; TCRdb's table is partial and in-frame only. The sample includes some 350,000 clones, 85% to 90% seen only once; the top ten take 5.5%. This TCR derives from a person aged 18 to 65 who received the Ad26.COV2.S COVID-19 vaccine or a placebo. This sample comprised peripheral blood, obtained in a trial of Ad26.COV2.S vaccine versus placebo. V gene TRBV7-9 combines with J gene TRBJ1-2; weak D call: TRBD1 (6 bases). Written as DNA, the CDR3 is TGTGCCAGCAGCTTAGAAAGGGGGGTCCCGATACTCTATGGCTACACCTTC. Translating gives CASSLERGVPILYGYTF. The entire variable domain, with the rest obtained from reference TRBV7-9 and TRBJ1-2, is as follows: DTGVSQNPRHKITKRGQNVTFRCDPISEHNRLYWYRQTLGQGPEFLTYFQNEAQLEKSRLLSDRFSAERPKGSFSTLEIQRTEQGDSAMYLCASSLERGVPILYGYTFGSGTRLTVV.